This T cell receptor (beta chain) was identified in a study of T cells in Graves' hyperthyroidism and ophthalmopathy (dated by TCRdb to 2018 to 2020). Context from the whole study: Peripheral blood samples were taken at the time of initial diagnosis, prior to any treatment. A discovery cohort of around 100 patients, about 40 with Graves' ophthalmopathy and approximately 55 with stable Graves' hyperthyroidism, was used to find distinguishing TCR V-J signatures. Whether ophthalmopathy could be predicted prospectively was tested in an independent validation cohort made up of roughly 19 hyperthyroidism patients plus 17 patients who later progressed to ophthalmopathy. The approximately 100 discovery patients were randomly divided into training and test sets at a 7:3 ratio. In more than five Graves' hyperthyroidism patients, the study also compared T-cell repertoires from thyroid tissue with T-cell repertoires from blood. After sampling, hyperthyroidism patients received methimazole starting at 30 mg daily, and ophthalmopathy patients received high-dose intravenous methylprednisolone. The paper reports TCR Vbeta CDR3 sequencing of more than 120 peripheral blood samples: some 41 ophthalmopathy, fewer than 80 hyperthyroidism and approximately 17 progressor patients. What the work shows at the level of the full study, not this receptor alone: Ophthalmopathy was separated from stable hyperthyroidism by a 13 V-J signature model, with roughly 88% sensitivity and roughly 81% specificity obtained in cross-validation and 80%/75% obtained in testing. Blood samples also contained most of the expanded thyroid clonotypes (frequency above 0.001), which suggests that blood repertoires may reflect thyroid immune responses. Sample size was not statistically predetermined, and investigators were not blinded to group allocation. During validation, the model predicted progression to ophthalmopathy a median of roughly six months ahead of onset, with just under 71% sensitivity and around 72% specificity.

Spanning cysteine to phenylalanine, the CDR3 consists of 15 amino acids. Only CDR3 DNA is held: 45 bases, read in frame from base 1. CDR1 GTSNPN and CDR2 SVGIG were looked up in the germline V gene (reference sequence). At the junction V is shortened by 5 bases and J by 3 bases, with 14 bases in between. Stable Graves' hyperthyroidism was defined as no progression to ophthalmopathy during 18 months of follow-up. The hyperthyroidism patients were between 18 and 65 years old and newly diagnosed, with a disease duration of less than 2 months. Exclusion was applied to patients with uncontrolled infections, other autoimmune diseases, pregnancy or lactation. Diagnoses relied on clinical symptoms, serum thyroxine and TRAb, thyroid ultrasound and orbital computed tomography. Ficoll-Paque density gradient centrifugation was used to isolate PBMCs from about 9 ml of fresh peripheral blood. Trizol reagent was used to extract total RNA, and RNA quality was then checked on an Agilent 2100 Bioanalyzer.

The TCR beta CDR3 regions were amplified from RNA transcripts. A first-round RT-PCR of the TCR CDR3 used the HTBI primer set with the Qiagen OneStep RT-PCR kit. Libraries were constructed in a second round of multiplex PCR, after which size selection and purification were performed. Sequencing of the libraries was done on an Illumina HiSeq2000 using paired-end 100 bp reads. The original pipeline was this. SOAPnuke was used to process the raw data, throwing out any read that contained adapters or uncalled bases, had a mean Phred below 15, or lacked an exact constant-primer or identifier match. High-quality paired reads were merged using COPE v1.2.5, and each unique nucleotide sequence was defined as a clonotype. MiTCR v1.1 was used to align clonotypes to the IMGT TRBV, TRBD and TRBJ reference segments. Only V-J combinations with frequency above 0.0001, covering roughly 99% of repertoires, were analysed. A TCS score was defined as the ratio between F50 (clonal expansion) and ExV (chaos), using BLOSUM62-based TCRdist between CDR3 peptides within each V-J. Welch's t-statistics and random forest reduced 514 V-J features to around 14, which were used in a naive Bayes classifier (R e1071). TCRdb reprocessing: public reads trimmed at Q25 with fastp, clones called with MiXCR, in-frame beta chains kept. Each entry is one CDR3 protein sequence, shown with its most common DNA and genes. For this entry, the V and J calls and clone size follow TCRdb and not the study's own pipeline. In all, the sample holds roughly 380,000 distinct CDR3 sequences, and about a fifth of those were seen once. About 4% of the sample is held by the ten biggest clonotypes.

At least ten counts were recorded for this clonotype. There is no known antigen for this receptor. There are no base qualities to consult, and no much larger clone falls within one base. This clonotype was sampled from a woman between 18 and 29 years old with Graves' hyperthyroidism. This chain joins TRBV30 to TRBJ2-6; the D gene is possibly TRBD2, with 6 bases matching. Sequenced material: blood. CDR3 sequence: CAWGPGTHGANVLTF. Here is the DNA: TGTGCCTGGGGCCCAGGGACTCATGGGGCCAACGTCCTGACTTTC.